This T cell receptor (beta chain) appears in the sequencing data of a study of technical replicates of blood from a handful of donors. The CDR3 contains 15 residues. Per germline, CDR1 SGHRS and CDR2 YFSETQ. The junction had 6 bases not matched to a gene; V was cut back by 4 bases and J by 1 base. The protocol was immunoSEQ multiplex PCR, while the TCRdb copy is restricted to in-frame clones and leaves out a portion. The sample shows under 110,000 clones, roughly 95% of them seen only once. The TCR comes from a human donor in good health. The chain links TRBV5-1 to TRBJ1-1; 8 positions match TRBD1. The sample consisted of T cells isolated from PBMCs. CDR3 in amino acids: CASSDAGQGNTEAFF. In DNA, the CDR3 is TGCGCCAGCAGCGACGCTGGACAGGGGAACACTGAAGCTTTCTTT.